This T cell receptor beta chain was sequenced in a study of shared clonotypes between healthy human individuals. Study background: The donor group consisted of two women and three men, aged 18 to 49. Per donor, CD8 memory used one plate, CD8 naive used two, CD4 memory used three and CD4 naive used three. General observations from the study: A limitation of the genetic and exposure-history diversity represented arose from few donors.

Sequenced by immunoSEQ multiplex PCR; TCRdb stores in-frame clones only, minus some. Of around 95,000 clones listed, approximately 61% were seen once; the top ten hold about 42%. For this clone: Its antigen is currently unknown.

This TCR came from a man aged 30-40 years in good health. Sequencing input: memory CD8+ T cells sorted from blood. Subset indicated: CD45RO+ cells pooled with CCR7-negative TemRA cells.

This CDR3 is CASSSDRASAYEQYF. Written as DNA, the CDR3 is TGTGCCAGCAGCTCCGACAGGGCATCAGCCTACGAGCAGTACTTC. The chain carries TRBV7-9 and TRBJ2-7; 7 bases align to TRBD1. CDR3 length: 15 residues. J gave up 2 bases and V 4 bases, and 8 bases lay outside the gene matches. The V gene's germline CDR1 is SEHNR and CDR2 FQNEAQ (reference sequence).